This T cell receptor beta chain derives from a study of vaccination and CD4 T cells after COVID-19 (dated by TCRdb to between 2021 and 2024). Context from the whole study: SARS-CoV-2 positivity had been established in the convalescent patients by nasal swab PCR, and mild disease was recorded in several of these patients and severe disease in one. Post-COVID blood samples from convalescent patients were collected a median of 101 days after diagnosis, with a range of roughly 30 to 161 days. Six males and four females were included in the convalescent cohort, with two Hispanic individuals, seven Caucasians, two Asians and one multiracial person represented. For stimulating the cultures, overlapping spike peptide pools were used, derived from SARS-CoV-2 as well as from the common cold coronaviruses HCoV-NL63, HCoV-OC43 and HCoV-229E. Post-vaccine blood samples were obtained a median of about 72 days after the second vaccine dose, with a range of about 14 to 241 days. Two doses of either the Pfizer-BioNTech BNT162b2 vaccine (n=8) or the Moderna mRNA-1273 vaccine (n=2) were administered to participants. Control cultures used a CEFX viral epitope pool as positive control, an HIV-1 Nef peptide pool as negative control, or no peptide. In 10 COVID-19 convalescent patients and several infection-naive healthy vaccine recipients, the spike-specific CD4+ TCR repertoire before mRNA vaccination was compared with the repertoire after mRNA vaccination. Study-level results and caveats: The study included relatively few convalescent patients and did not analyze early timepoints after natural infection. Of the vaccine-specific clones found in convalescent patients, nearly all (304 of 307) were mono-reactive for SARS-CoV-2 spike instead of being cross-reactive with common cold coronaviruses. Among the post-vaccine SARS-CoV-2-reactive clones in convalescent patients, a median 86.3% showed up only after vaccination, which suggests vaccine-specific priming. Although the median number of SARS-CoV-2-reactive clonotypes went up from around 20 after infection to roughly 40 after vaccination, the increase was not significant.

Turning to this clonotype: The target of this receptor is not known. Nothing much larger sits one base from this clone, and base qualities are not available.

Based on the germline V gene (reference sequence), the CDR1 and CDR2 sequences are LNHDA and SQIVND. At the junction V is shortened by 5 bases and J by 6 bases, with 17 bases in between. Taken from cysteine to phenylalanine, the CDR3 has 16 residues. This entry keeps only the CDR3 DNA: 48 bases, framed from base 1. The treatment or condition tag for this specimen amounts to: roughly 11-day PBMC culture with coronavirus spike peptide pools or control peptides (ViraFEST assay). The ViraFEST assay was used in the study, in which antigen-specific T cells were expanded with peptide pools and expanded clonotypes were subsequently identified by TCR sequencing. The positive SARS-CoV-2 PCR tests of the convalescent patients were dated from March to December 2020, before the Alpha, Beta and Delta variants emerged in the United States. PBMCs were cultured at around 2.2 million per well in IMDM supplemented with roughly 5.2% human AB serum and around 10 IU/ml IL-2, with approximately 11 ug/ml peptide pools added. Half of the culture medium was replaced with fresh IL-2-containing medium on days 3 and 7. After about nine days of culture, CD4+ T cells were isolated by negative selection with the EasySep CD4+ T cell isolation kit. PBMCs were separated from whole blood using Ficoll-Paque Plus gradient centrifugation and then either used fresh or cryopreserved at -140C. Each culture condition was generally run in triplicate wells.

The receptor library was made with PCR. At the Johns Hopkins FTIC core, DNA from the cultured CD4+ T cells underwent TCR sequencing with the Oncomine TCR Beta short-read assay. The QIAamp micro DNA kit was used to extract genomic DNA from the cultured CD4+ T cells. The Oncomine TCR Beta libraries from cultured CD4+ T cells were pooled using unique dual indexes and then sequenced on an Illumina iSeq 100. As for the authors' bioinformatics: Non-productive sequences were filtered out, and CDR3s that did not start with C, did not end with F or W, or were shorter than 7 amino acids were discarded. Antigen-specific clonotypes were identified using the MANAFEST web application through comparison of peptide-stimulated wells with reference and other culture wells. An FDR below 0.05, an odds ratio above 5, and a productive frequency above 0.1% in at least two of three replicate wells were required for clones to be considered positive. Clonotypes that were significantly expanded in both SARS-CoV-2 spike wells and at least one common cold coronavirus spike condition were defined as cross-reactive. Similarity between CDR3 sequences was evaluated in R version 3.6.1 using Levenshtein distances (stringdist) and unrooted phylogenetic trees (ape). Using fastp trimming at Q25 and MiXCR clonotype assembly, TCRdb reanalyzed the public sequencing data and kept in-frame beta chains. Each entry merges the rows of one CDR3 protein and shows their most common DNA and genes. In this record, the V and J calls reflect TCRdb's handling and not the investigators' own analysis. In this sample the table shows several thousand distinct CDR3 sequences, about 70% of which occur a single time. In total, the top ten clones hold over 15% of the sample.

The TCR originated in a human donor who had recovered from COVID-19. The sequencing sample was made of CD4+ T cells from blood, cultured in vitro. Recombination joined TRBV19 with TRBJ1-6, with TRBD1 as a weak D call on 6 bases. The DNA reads TGTGCCAGTAGTGCTCAGACGGGGGCCAGTAATTCACCCCTCCACTTT. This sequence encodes CASSAQTGASNSPLHF.